This T cell receptor beta chain emerged from a study of CD8 T cells in Susac syndrome. RNA in amounts of roughly 0.5 to 1 ug was reverse transcribed with random hexamers. Coverage of TCR beta CDR3 amplification by immunoSEQ multiplex PCR extended to 54 Vbeta and 13 Jbeta. TCRdb re-derived calls from the immunoSEQ multiplex PCR reads in MiXCR, one entry per CDR3 protein. Here the sample spans 78,000 or so distinct CDR3 sequences, less than 95% being singletons. This CDR3 region has 13 residues. Trimming cost V 6 bases and J 0 bases; bases outside gene matches: 1. CDR1 and CDR2 from the germline V gene are SGHRS and YFSETQ. The CD8+ and CD4+ T cells were negatively isolated, with the TEMRA cells enriched by FACS.

The chain joins TRBV5-1 to TRBJ2-7; 9 nucleotides align to TRBD2. This clonotype was obtained from a human donor with multiple sclerosis. Sample: CD8+ T cells from PBMCs. This chain's CDR3 is CASTLAGSYEQYF. CDR3 DNA: TGCGCCAGCACACTAGCGGGCTCCTACGAGCAGTACTTC.